The 25 T cell receptor beta chains reported below all come from one sample, sequenced in a study of memory CD4+ T cells and cytomegalovirus serostatus. Single viable CD3+CD4+CD8-CD45RO+ cells were sorted as the memory CD4+ T cells. TCRdb's table, derived via immunoSEQ multiplex PCR, lists solely in-frame clones and lacks some. The table has 50,000 to 65,000 clones, about 80% seen once. Sequenced input: memory CD4+ T cells from blood. The receptor set was obtained from an adult in good health and CMV-seropositive.

This chain connects TRBV19 to TRBJ2-7, with D tentatively TRBD2 (6 bases). Trimming left V 6 bases short and J 2 bases short, with 11 bases between. CDR1 is LNHDA and CDR2 is SQIVND in the germline V gene (reference sequence). This CDR3 has 13 residues. CDR3 nucleotides: TGTGCCAGTAGGGGACGGGGGACCTACGAGCAGTACTTC. It yields the protein CASRGRGTYEQYF. Together with reference TRBV19 and TRBJ2-7, the CDR3 gives the full variable domain: DGGITQSPKYLFRKEGQNVTLSCEQNLNHDAMYWYRQDPGQGLRLIYYSQIVNDFQKGDIAEGYSVSREKKESFPLTVTSAQKNPTAFYLCASRGRGTYEQYFGPGTRLTVT.

This sequence joins TRBV5-1 and TRBJ1-1; the match to TRBD1 covers 8 bases. The CDR3 runs to 17 residues. Germline V gives CDR1 SGHRS, CDR2 YFSETQ. The V segment lost 2 bases and the J segment 3 bases; nucleotides outside the gene matches: 12. As DNA, the CDR3 is TGCGCCAGCAGCTTACTCCCAGGGGGCAATGGGGACACTGAAGCTTTCTTT. It encodes CASSLLPGGNGDTEAFF.

This clone was found once. The chain has TRBV11-2 and TRBJ1-3; 7 positions match TRBD1. J gave up 2 bases and V 5 bases, and 6 bases lay outside the gene matches. CDR1 SGHAT and CDR2 FQNNGV come from the germline V gene. The CDR3 length is 15 residues. As DNA, the CDR3 is TGTGCCAGCAGCACCGACAGGGTTCCTGGAAACACCATATATTTT. It yields the protein CASSTDRVPGNTIYF.

The chain employs TRBV29-1 and TRBJ1-2, with D unclear. V shed 7 bases and J shed 5 bases, with 14 bases lying between them. Germline V CDR1 and CDR2: SQVTM, ANQGSEA. The CDR3 runs to 12 residues. This chain's CDR3 is CSARVMSYGYTF. In nucleotides, the CDR3 is TGCAGCGCCCGCGTTATGAGTTATGGCTACACCTTC. The entire variable domain, with the rest obtained from reference TRBV29-1 and TRBJ1-2, is as follows: SAVISQKPSRDICQRGTSLTIQCQVDSQVTMMFWYRQQPGQSLTLIATANQGSEATYESGFVIDKFPISRPNLTFSTLTVSNMSPEDSSIYLCSARVMSYGYTFGSGTRLTVV.

This chain joins TRBV5-1 and TRBJ1-2; 7 nucleotides line up with TRBD1. After removal of 5 bases from V and 8 bases from J, the junction contained 12 bases not matched to a gene. Germline V gives CDR1 SGHRS, CDR2 YFSETQ. The CDR3 sequence is 14 residues long. CDR3 sequence: CASRRTTGDYGYTF. For the CDR3, the DNA is TGCGCCAGCAGAAGGACAACAGGGGATTACGGCTACACCTTC.

The chain combines TRBV6-5 with TRBJ2-4, with D perhaps TRBD1 or TRBD2 (5 bases each). The CDR3 extends over 14 amino acids. Trimming left V 2 bases short and J 0 bases short, with 5 bases between. CDR1 is MNHEY, CDR2 SVGAGI, per germline. CDR3 coding DNA: TGTGCCAGCAGTTACGGGGGAGCCAAAAACATTCAGTACTTC. Amino acids: CASSYGGAKNIQYF.

The CDR3 reads CASSFLAGGDEQFF. CDR3 nucleotides: TGTGCCAGCAGCTTTCTAGCGGGCGGCGATGAGCAGTTCTTC. The J gene is TRBJ2-1, the V gene TRBV5-8, with TRBD2 identical over 8 bases. The V segment lost 2 bases and the J segment 8 bases; nucleotides outside the gene matches: 6. CDR1 is SGHTS and CDR2 is YDEGEE in the germline V gene. The CDR3 is made up of 14 amino acids.

This chain uses TRBV28 with TRBJ2-1; the match to TRBD1 covers 8 bases. V gave up 6 bases and J gave up 12 bases; unmatched junction bases: 16. This CDR3 is built from 15 residues. CDR1 is MDHEN, CDR2 SYDVKM, per germline. The CDR3 DNA is TGTGCCAGCAGCTCTCCCGGACAGGGCCCGGTGGGGCAGTTCTTC. Translation: CASSSPGQGPVGQFF.

V usage is TRBV28 and J usage is TRBJ1-4, with D maybe TRBD1 (5 bases). Trimming left V 2 bases short and J 7 bases short, with 8 bases between. CDR1 is MDHEN, CDR2 SYDVKM, per germline. This CDR3 has 13 amino acids. The CDR3 spells CASSLQGREKLFF. The CDR3, as DNA: TGTGCCAGCAGTTTACAGGGACGTGAAAAACTGTTTTTT.

The CDR3 here is CASSPPPSYNSPLHF. Here the CDR3 DNA reads TGTGCCAGCAGCCCGCCCCCCTCCTATAATTCACCCCTCCACTTT. The J gene is TRBJ1-6, the V gene TRBV6-5; D ambiguous. Between the trimmed V and J ends, which lost 6 bases and 0 bases, there was a span of 9 bases. This CDR3 is 15 amino acids long. Germline V gene data show CDR1 as MNHEY and CDR2 as SVGAGI.

In DNA, the CDR3 is TGTGCCAGCGTCTCCTACAACAGGGGGCTTAGTGAGCAGTTCTTC. It specifies CASVSYNRGLSEQFF. The chain is built from TRBV5-4 and TRBJ2-1; 9 bases align to TRBD1. Germline CDR1 SGHNT, CDR2 YYREEE (reference sequence). Germline trimming cut 7 bases from V and 9 bases from J; bases unmatched to any gene: 14. The CDR3 has 15 residues.

This clone turned up a few times. The CDR3 bases are TGTGCCAGCAGGGTGGGAAATCAGCCCCAGCATTTT. This translates into CASRVGNQPQHF. V gene TRBV25-1 combines with J gene TRBJ1-5, with D unresolved. The CDR3 is 12 amino acids. V gave up 6 bases and J gave up 4 bases, with 7 bases separating them. Germline V gives CDR1 MGHDK, CDR2 SYGVNS.

The genes are TRBV6-4 and TRBJ1-5, with 11 bases that match TRBD1. The CDR3 runs 15 residues. Germline lookup yields CDR1 MRHNA and CDR2 SNTAGT. After removal of 6 bases from V and 7 bases from J, the junction contained 8 bases not matched to a gene. The CDR3 is CASSADRGRLQPQHF. DNA for the CDR3: TGTGCCAGCAGCGCGGACAGGGGGCGTCTGCAGCCCCAGCATTTT.

J is TRBJ2-3 and V is TRBV7-2; 9 bases fit TRBD2. J was trimmed by 5 bases and V by 0 bases; bases with no gene match: 6. Germline CDR1 and CDR2: SGHTA and FQGNSA. The length of the CDR3 is 16 residues. Here the CDR3 DNA reads TGTGCCAGCAGCTTAGCTAGCGGGAGAAGGGGAGATACGCAGTATTTT. Amino acids: CASSLASGRRGDTQYF.

The chain joins TRBV6-6 to TRBJ1-4; D unclear. Germline V gene sequence: CDR1 MNHNY, CDR2 SVGAGI (reference sequence). With 6 bases removed from V and 3 bases from J, the gap between germline ends came to 11 bases. There are 14 residues in the CDR3. Here the CDR3 reads CASRLQSPNEKLFF. CDR3 nucleotide sequence: TGTGCCAGCAGACTACAGTCCCCTAATGAAAAACTGTTTTTT.

V is TRBV5-1 and J is TRBJ2-7; the D is unclear. This CDR3 comprises 15 residues. CDR1 is SGHRS and CDR2 is YFSETQ in the germline V gene. Trimming stripped 0 bases from V and 2 bases from J, with 12 bases between. CDR3 sequence reads: CASSLEMTSAYEQYF. In DNA, the CDR3 is TGCGCCAGCAGCTTGGAAATGACTTCCGCCTACGAGCAGTACTTC.

The CDR3 protein is CASSRGVTSYGYTF. CDR3 nucleotide sequence: TGTGCCAGCTCCCGGGGCGTAACATCCTATGGCTACACCTTC. V usage is TRBV7-2 and J usage is TRBJ1-2; possible D gene TRBD1, 5 bases. The CDR3 length is 14 residues. Germline V gene sequence: CDR1 SGHTA, CDR2 FQGNSA. The germline V and J ends were trimmed by 8 bases and 4 bases, with 17 bases remaining between them. Based on the CDR3 plus reference TRBV7-2 and TRBJ1-2, the full variable domain is GAGVSQSPSNKVTEKGKDVELRCDPISGHTALYWYRQSLGQGLEFLIYFQGNSAPDKSGLPSDRFSAERTGGSVSTLTIQRTQQEDSAVYLCASSRGVTSYGYTFGSGTRLTVV.

J is TRBJ2-2 and V is TRBV7-9; possible D gene TRBD2, 6 bases. V was shortened by 4 bases and J by 4 bases, with 16 bases between the two germline ends. Germline V gene data show CDR1 as SEHNR and CDR2 as FQNEAQ (reference sequence). The CDR3 extends over 16 amino acids. CDR3 amino acids: CASSSGRELGTGELFF. In DNA form, the CDR3 reads TGTGCCAGCAGCTCCGGACGGGAGTTAGGCACCGGGGAGCTGTTTTTT.

The rearrangement joins TRBV30 to TRBJ1-2; D might be TRBD1 (6 bases). V was pared by 0 bases and J by 3 bases, with 11 bases between. The CDR3 extends over 14 amino acids. CDR1 is GTSNPN, CDR2 SVGIG, per germline (reference sequence). CDR3: CAWSVGGLYYGYTF. The CDR3, as DNA: TGTGCCTGGAGTGTAGGGGGACTTTACTATGGCTACACCTTC.

This rearrangement joins TRBV10-3 to TRBJ2-3, with TRBD2 matching over 8 bases. V lost 6 bases to trimming and J lost 0 bases; unmatched junction nucleotides: 2. Germline CDR1 is ENHRY and CDR2 is SYGVKD. CDR3 length: 14 amino acids. The CDR3 here is CAIRQRGSTDTQYF. The CDR3 DNA follows: TGTGCCATCAGGCAGCGGGGGAGCACAGATACGCAGTATTTT.

The rearrangement joins TRBV19 to TRBJ1-2; 7 bases map to TRBD1. CDR3 length: 15 residues. Germline assignment: CDR1 LNHDA and CDR2 SQIVND (reference sequence). Trimming at V came to 9 bases and at J to 3 bases, leaving 13 bases not matched to a gene. This CDR3 is CASGTVGRGDYGYTF. DNA for the CDR3: TGTGCCAGCGGTACGGTGGGCAGGGGGGACTATGGCTACACCTTC.

This chain joins TRBV6-5 and TRBJ2-1, with no clear D. V shed 8 bases and J shed 10 bases, with 15 bases lying between them. This CDR3 is built from 12 residues. Germline V CDR1 and CDR2: MNHEY, SVGAGI. The CDR3 bases are TGTGCCAGCTCCCGGCGAAGGGAAGAGCAGTTCTTC. Translation: CASSRRREEQFF.

CDR3 DNA sequence: TGCGCCAGCAGCCAGTCGGGACTCTACGGGCCCGAGCAGTACTTC. Its protein product is CASSQSGLYGPEQYF. V usage is TRBV4-1 and J usage is TRBJ2-7; a weak D match, TRBD2 (6 bases). Germline V gives CDR1 MGHRA, CDR2 YSYEKL. V was clipped by 3 bases and J by 6 bases, with 18 bases between them. The CDR3 sequence is 15 residues long.

This rearrangement joins TRBV25-1 to TRBJ1-2, with 9 bases fitting TRBD1. The CDR3 totals 15 residues. Germline V gene sequence: CDR1 MGHDK, CDR2 SYGVNS. Trimming cost V 5 bases and J 2 bases; bases outside gene matches: 6. In nucleotides, the CDR3 is TGTGCCAGCAGTCAAACAGGGGGCCTGAACTATGGCTACACCTTC. Translation gives CASSQTGGLNYGYTF.

V and J are TRBV6-1 and TRBJ2-2, with D possibly TRBD1 on 6 matching bases. The CDR3 length is 15 residues. Trimming removed 7 bases at V and 1 base at J, with 13 bases between. CDR1 and CDR2 from the germline V gene are MNHNS and SASEGT. The CDR3 DNA reads as TGTGCCAGCAAGGAGGCACAGGGGAACACCGGGGAGCTGTTTTTT. This gives the protein CASKEAQGNTGELFF.